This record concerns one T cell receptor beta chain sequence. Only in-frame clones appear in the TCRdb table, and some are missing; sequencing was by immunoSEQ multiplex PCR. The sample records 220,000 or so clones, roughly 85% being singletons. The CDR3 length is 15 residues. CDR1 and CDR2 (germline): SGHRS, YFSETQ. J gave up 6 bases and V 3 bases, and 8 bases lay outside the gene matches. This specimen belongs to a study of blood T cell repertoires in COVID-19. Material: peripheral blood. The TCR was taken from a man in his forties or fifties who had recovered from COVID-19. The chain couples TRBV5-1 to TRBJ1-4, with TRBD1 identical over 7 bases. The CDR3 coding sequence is TGCGCCAGCAGCTCTCGGATCGGGACAGATGAAAAACTGTTTTTT. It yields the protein CASSSRIGTDEKLFF.